Described below is a single TCR beta chain sequence and its context. It lacks a known antigen. No much larger clonotype is one base removed from it; base qualities were not supplied. The intended sense of this specimen's time point label: week 47, end of study. Each vaccine dose was 300 ug of a 20-mer mutant IDH1 peptide in Montanide, given subcutaneously with topical imiquimod. Across visits V03 through V10, patients got a total of eight vaccinations, given in weeks 1, 3, 5, 7, 11, 15, 19 and 23. The donors had newly diagnosed IDH1-mutant astrocytomas of WHO grade 3 or 4 that showed loss of nuclear ATRX. The samples were drawn from NOA16, a multicentre, single-arm, open-label phase I trial in Germany that tested a mutant IDH1 peptide vaccine in humans for the first time. Genomic DNA for TCRB sequencing was extracted from EDTA blood using the DNeasy Blood and Tissue Kit. This sample was included in a study of a mutant IDH1 vaccine in newly diagnosed glioma (dated by TCRdb to the early 2020s). For the study in its entirety: In the chemotherapy-containing groups, vaccination started alongside temozolomide cycles, whereas in patients who had radiotherapy alone it started 4-6 weeks after radiotherapy. Of the approximately 33 treated patients, about 60% were male and around 40% were female, and the mean age was 40.4 years. Prior to enrollment, patients had been given standard therapy consisting of radiotherapy alone, temozolomide alone, or radiochemotherapy with temozolomide, with the combination given to most patients. The week-35 safety follow-up was designated visit V12, and the week-47 end of study was designated visit V13. Peripheral blood was collected at six visits: V03 (baseline), V05, V07, V10, V12 and V13. For exploratory analyses, longitudinal TCRB deep sequencing was carried out in approximately 25 treated patients wherever samples were available.

Library prep was done by the immunoSEQ multiplex PCR assay. Rearranged TCR beta chain sequences were amplified with the hsTCRB Kit following the manufacturer's protocol. TCRB libraries were sequenced on an Illumina MiSeq. As for how the authors treated the data: The proprietary platform of the kit vendor was used for demultiplexing, trimming and gene mapping. This immuneACCESS table, as held by TCRdb, lists in-frame sequences with V and J called but not all clones. Of the missing ones, under half trace to an unresolved V gene in checked studies; the others have no known cause. V and J calls and clone size come straight from that table; D and trimming were deduced from the DNA. In this sample the table shows 84,000 or so clones, approximately 80% of which occur a single time. Approximately 5.6% of the sample is in the top ten clones. CDR1 and CDR2 were assigned from the germline V gene (reference sequence) as LNHDA and SQIVND. Including cysteine and phenylalanine, the CDR3 has 13 amino acids. Solely the CDR3 DNA is kept, with 39 bases framed from the first base. Clipping removes 5 bases from V and 3 bases from J, with 4 as the unmatched junction base count.

Findings and caveats that apply to the study as a whole: No apparent relationship was observed between pseudoprogression and alterations in the top peripheral T cell clonotypes detected by TCRB sequencing. The authors stated that sample limitations prevented analyses of patient blood samples from being reproduced. Selection of PBMC samples for TCRB deep sequencing was based on availability. Vaccine-induced immune responses across multiple MHC alleles were detected in 90% to 95% of patients.

The rearranged chain carries TRBV19 and TRBJ2-7, and 7 junction bases match TRBD1. The origin of this receptor is a man aged 40-55 years with glioma. The sample was PBMCs, taken from a glioma patient whose treatment included an IDH1 peptide vaccine. CDR3 region: CASSVTGYYEQYF. The DNA sequence is TGTGCCAGTAGTGTGACAGGGTACTACGAGCAGTACTTC.